The entry below gives a single T cell receptor beta chain sequence along with its context. This record comes from a study of blood T cell repertoires in COVID-19. Whole-study context: Some COVID-19 samples were acute and others convalescent; all came from the United States, Italy and Spain.

In the study's own analysis: From reference gene primer amplification, estimates of nucleated cell counts were derived. The method was immunoSEQ multiplex PCR; TCRdb's version includes in-frame clones alone and lacks a portion of them. The V and J calls and the clone size are those of that table, but D and trimming were determined from the DNA. The sample records some 200,000 clones, approximately 81% being singletons. This CDR3 is built from 15 residues. Per the germline V gene, CDR1 is SGDLS and CDR2 is YYNGEE. V gave up 4 bases and J gave up 4 bases, with 15 bases separating them. Sequenced input: peripheral blood. V and J are TRBV9 and TRBJ1-5; the D gene is possibly TRBD1 (5 bases). The receptor comes from a woman older than 75 with acute or convalescent COVID-19. The CDR3 sequence: CASSPRGEGNQPQHF. The CDR3 nucleotides read TGTGCCAGCAGCCCCCGGGGGGAGGGGAATCAGCCCCAGCATTTT.